This TCR beta chain was captured by sequencing in a study of blood T cell repertoires in COVID-19. At the level of the study: Samples taken during acute and convalescent COVID-19 were collected in the United States, Italy and Spain. T cells, B-cell-depleted T cells, or PBMCs provided the cDNA or gDNA that served as material.

How the authors handled the data: Amplification of reference gene primers was used by the study to estimate nucleated cell counts. TCRdb keeps only in-frame clones here, not all; method: immunoSEQ multiplex PCR. D and trimming were read from the DNA, whereas the V and J calls and clone size are those reported in that table. The sample holds about 14,000 clones, around 82% seen once. A single count supports this clone. This CDR3 region has 11 residues. Looked up from germline, CDR1 is GTSNPN and CDR2 is SVGIG (reference sequence). V lost 3 bases, J lost 7 bases, and 8 bases lay in between. The V call is TRBV30, the J call TRBJ2-3, with TRBD1 as a possible D gene (5 bases). The TCR was taken from a human donor in a cohort sampled during active COVID-19. The source material was peripheral blood. The CDR3 is CAWRTAYTQYF. CDR3 DNA sequence: TGTGCCTGGAGGACAGCCTATACGCAGTATTTT.